The 10 T cell receptor beta chains in this list originate from one sample, sequenced in a study of T cell responses to AZD1222 COVID-19 vaccine. Data came from immunoSEQ multiplex PCR; TCRdb stores just in-frame clones and leaves some out. Here the sample spans roughly 79,000 clones, around 80% being singletons. The sample here was peripheral blood, taken on day 0 of AZD1222 vaccination. The source of these receptors is an adult in good health.

CDR3 sequence (DNA): TGCGCCAGCAGCGAATGGGACAGCTATGGCTACACCTTC. Residues: CASSEWDSYGYTF. The gene calls are TRBV5-1 and TRBJ1-2, with 7 bases that match TRBD1. The CDR3 contains 13 residues. Losses at the gene ends were 4 bases for V and 4 bases for J; bases not matched to a gene: 4. Germline lookup yields CDR1 SGHRS and CDR2 YFSETQ.

The chain combines TRBV29-1 with TRBJ1-1; no clear D. This CDR3 has 11 residues. Germline V gives CDR1 SQVTM, CDR2 ANQGSEA. V lost 3 bases to trimming and J lost 4 bases, with 6 bases between them. CDR3 loop: CSVDRSTEAFF. Here the CDR3 DNA reads TGCAGCGTTGATAGGAGCACTGAAGCTTTCTTT.

This sequence joins TRBV5-1 and TRBJ1-1, with D hard to call. Trimming shortened V by 4 bases and J by 4 bases, and 11 bases separated the two germline ends. CDR1 and CDR2 from the germline V gene are SGHRS and YFSETQ. The length of the CDR3 is 13 residues. The CDR3 DNA sequence: TGCGCCAGCAGCCCGGATCAAACCACTGAAGCTTTCTTT. Translating gives CASSPDQTTEAFF. Based on the CDR3 plus reference TRBV5-1 and TRBJ1-1, the full variable domain is KAGVTQTPRYLIKTRGQQVTLSCSPISGHRSVSWYQQTPGQGLQFLFEYFSETQRNKGNFPGRFSGRQFSNSRSEMNVSTLELGDSALYLCASSPDQTTEAFFGQGTRLTVV.

This sequence joins TRBV28 and TRBJ1-2, with 12 bases matching TRBD1. This CDR3 contains 16 residues. J lost 5 bases, V lost 5 bases, and 9 bases had no gene match. Germline CDR1 is MDHEN and CDR2 is SYDVKM. The CDR3 DNA is TGTGCCAGCAGTGCGCCGGGGACAGGGGGCGGGTATGGCTACACCTTC. Amino acid sequence: CASSAPGTGGGYGYTF.

This clone has just a few counts. The V call is TRBV19, the J call TRBJ2-1, with a tentative D call TRBD1 (5 bases). The V end lost 7 bases, the J end lost 4 bases, and 14 bases lay between the germline ends. The CDR3 is 14 amino acids. Germline V CDR1 and CDR2: LNHDA, SQIVND (reference sequence). The CDR3 reads CASTPTDTYNEQFF. CDR3 DNA: TGTGCCAGTACCCCCACGGACACATACAATGAGCAGTTCTTC.

This clone occurred a few times. The chain employs TRBV18 and TRBJ2-7; 9 bases line up with TRBD1. With V trimmed by 4 bases and J by 6 bases, 4 bases remained unmatched. Germline CDR1 is KGHSH and CDR2 is LQKENI. The CDR3 is 13 amino acids. The CDR3 nucleotides are TGTGCCAGCTCACAACAGGGGGCAGGCGAGCAGTACTTC. Its translation is CASSQQGAGEQYF.

The V gene is TRBV7-9, the J gene TRBJ1-2; D unresolved. Germline V gene sequence: CDR1 SEHNR, CDR2 FQNEAQ (reference sequence). Trimming removed 5 bases at V and 4 bases at J, with 11 bases between. This CDR3 comprises 13 residues. DNA for the CDR3: TGTGCCAGCAGCCCTCCAGAGAGCTATGGCTACACCTTC. Its translation is CASSPPESYGYTF.

This clone has only a few counts. For the CDR3, the DNA is TGTGCCAGCAGCCAGGACACCTACGAGCAGTACTTC. Translating it yields CASSQDTYEQYF. V usage is TRBV3-1 (or the pseudogene TRBV3-2) and J usage is TRBJ2-7, with D maybe TRBD1 (5 bases). Germline V lookup: CDR1 LGHDT, CDR2 YNNKEL (reference sequence). V shed 3 bases and J shed 2 bases, with 5 bases lying between them. The CDR3 has 12 amino acids.

V is TRBV30 and J is TRBJ1-1; the D gene is possibly TRBD1 (5 bases). The CDR3 is made up of 10 amino acids. Germline V gene data show CDR1 as GTSNPN and CDR2 as SVGIG (reference sequence). Trimming took off 4 bases at V and 7 bases at J, with 7 bases between the two ends. The CDR3 nucleotides read TGTGCCTGGAACAGGAATGAAGCTTTCTTT. It translates to CAWNRNEAFF.

The rearrangement uses TRBV28 and TRBJ2-3; 9 bases are a match to TRBD2. This CDR3 comprises 19 residues. V trimming: 5 bases; J trimming: 0 bases; junction bases outside the gene matches: 15. The germline V gene encodes CDR1 MDHEN and CDR2 SYDVKM. CDR3 DNA sequence: TGTGCCAGCAGTGGGGGCGGGCTAGCGGGATTCTTCAGCACAGATACGCAGTATTTT. It encodes CASSGGGLAGFFSTDTQYF.